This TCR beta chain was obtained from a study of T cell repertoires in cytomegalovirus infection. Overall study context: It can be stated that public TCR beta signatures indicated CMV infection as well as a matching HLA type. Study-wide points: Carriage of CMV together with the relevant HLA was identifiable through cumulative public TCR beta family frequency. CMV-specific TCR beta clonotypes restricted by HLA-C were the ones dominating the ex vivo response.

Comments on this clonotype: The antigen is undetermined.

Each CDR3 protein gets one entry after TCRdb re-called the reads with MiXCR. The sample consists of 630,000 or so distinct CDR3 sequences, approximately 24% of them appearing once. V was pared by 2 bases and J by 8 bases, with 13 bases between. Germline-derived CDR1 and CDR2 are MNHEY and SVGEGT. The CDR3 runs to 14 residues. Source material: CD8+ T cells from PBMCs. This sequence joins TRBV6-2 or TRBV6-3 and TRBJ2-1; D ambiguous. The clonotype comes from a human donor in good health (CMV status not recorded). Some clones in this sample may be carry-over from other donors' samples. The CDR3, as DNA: TGTGCCAGCAGTTACACCGGCCCAAGCGATGAGCAGTTCTTC. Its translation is CASSYTGPSDEQFF.